This T cell receptor beta chain was identified in a study of T-cell memory formation after mild COVID-19. Study context: Largely, TCR clusters stayed within a single donor.

Using its own MiXCR run on the 5' RACE reads, TCRdb lists one record per CDR3 protein. The table includes some 49,000 distinct CDR3 sequences, 25% to 35% detected once. Findings of the study overall: CD4+ contracting clones lay mainly in CM and EM, CD8+ ones in EMRA.

There are a few counts of this clonotype. What it recognizes is unknown. This clonotype originated in a man between 18 and 29 years old who had mild COVID-19 (a few samples of this study predate the infection). Cell type and time point are not known. The sequencing sample was made of PBMCs or a T cell subset sorted from them (not recorded which).

The CDR3 reads CASSQQRAPEETQYF. Written as DNA, the CDR3 is TGTGCCAGCAGCCAACAGCGGGCCCCCGAGGAGACCCAGTACTTC. The chain joins TRBV7-2 to TRBJ2-5; a weak D match, TRBD2 (6 bases). Germline CDR1 SGHTA, CDR2 FQGNSA. The CDR3 consists of 15 residues. V was cut by 5 bases and J by 5 bases, with 18 bases left in between.